Each of the 26 T cell receptor beta chains below was sequenced from the same sample in a study of blood T cell repertoires in COVID-19. Sequencing was performed with immunoSEQ multiplex PCR; in TCRdb, only in-frame clones are kept and a portion is missing. The data contain over 65,000 clones, roughly 80% of them seen just once; the ten biggest clones take up about 16%. The sample consisted of peripheral blood. The receptors derive from a man older than 75 with active COVID-19.

V gene TRBV6-5 combines with J gene TRBJ2-2; 11 nucleotides line up with TRBD1. The CDR3 totals 15 residues. Germline CDR1 and CDR2: MNHEY and SVGAGI. V lost 4 bases, J lost 5 bases, and 3 bases stayed unmatched. The CDR3 here is CASSSGTGGTGELFF. The CDR3 DNA is TGTGCCAGCAGTTCCGGGACAGGGGGGACCGGGGAGCTGTTTTTT.

This clone was seen more than once but under ten times. The rearrangement links TRBV7-2 to TRBJ1-5, with D possibly being TRBD1 (5 bases). CDR3 length equals 13 residues. Looked up from germline, CDR1 is SGHTA and CDR2 is FQGNSA. V lost 5 bases and J lost 4, with 9 bases in between. CDR3 bases: TGTGCCAGCAGCCTTGACAGAAATCAGCCCCAGCATTTT. Translation gives CASSLDRNQPQHF. The full variable domain, completed using reference TRBV7-2 and TRBJ1-5, is GAGVSQSPSNKVTEKGKDVELRCDPISGHTALYWYRQSLGQGLEFLIYFQGNSAPDKSGLPSDRFSAERTGGSVSTLTIQRTQQEDSAVYLCASSLDRNQPQHFGDGTRLSIL.

The CDR3 reads CASSQDGGGSPLHF. In DNA form, the CDR3 reads TGTGCCAGCAGCCAGGACGGGGGGGGATCACCCCTCCACTTT. The chain carries TRBV11-2 and TRBJ1-6; possibly TRBD1 for D (5 bases). Trimming took 5 bases from V and 10 from J, leaving 15 bases between them. The CDR3 sequence is 14 residues long. CDR1 is SGHAT and CDR2 is FQNNGV in the germline V gene.

This chain joins TRBV7-6 and TRBJ2-1, with 9 bases identical to TRBD1. Germline loops: CDR1 SGHVS, CDR2 FNYEAQ. V gave up 5 bases and J gave up 8 bases; unmatched junction bases: 10. The CDR3 loop spans 15 amino acids. The CDR3 reads CASSQGQGRSHEQFF. The CDR3 nucleotides are TGTGCCAGCAGCCAGGGACAGGGTAGGTCGCATGAGCAGTTCTTC.

Details on this clone: At one boundary the junction diverges from the germline segment, which might be a read error. The chain employs TRBV14 and TRBJ1-6; D may be TRBD1 (5 bases). The CDR3 contains 15 residues. The germline V gene encodes CDR1 SGHDN and CDR2 FVKESK. CDR3 DNA sequence: TGTGCCAGCAGCCAAGGACAGACCTATGATTCACCCCTCCACTTT. Translation: CASSQGQTYDSPLHF.

The chain has TRBV5-6 and TRBJ2-3; 12 nucleotides match TRBD2. The ends lost 4 bases at V and 2 bases at J; junction bases unmatched: 8. CDR3 length: 17 residues. The germline gives CDR1 SGHDT, CDR2 YYEEEE. The CDR3 protein is CASSLGTSGPYTDTQYF. DNA for the CDR3: TGTGCCAGCAGCCTCGGGACTAGCGGGCCCTACACAGATACGCAGTATTTT.

The rearrangement links TRBV6-5 to TRBJ1-2; D is perhaps TRBD1 (5 bases). Trimming cost V 0 bases and J 5 bases, with 10 bases left between them. Germline values: CDR1 MNHEY, CDR2 SVGAGI. This CDR3 is built from 14 residues. This chain's CDR3 is CASSYSRQFYGYTF. The CDR3 DNA sequence: TGTGCCAGCAGTTACTCGAGACAGTTTTATGGCTACACCTTC.

In its sample, this clone was seen a few times. This chain connects TRBV10-3 to TRBJ2-3, with TRBD2 matching 14 bases. The V gene's germline CDR1 is ENHRY and CDR2 SYGVKD. Trimming at V came to 6 bases and at J to 1 base, leaving 3 bases not matched to a gene. This CDR3 has 16 amino acids. Here the CDR3 DNA reads TGTGCCATCAGCGCGGGACTAGCGGGAGGCACAGATACGCAGTATTTT. It encodes CAISAGLAGGTDTQYF.

This rearrangement joins TRBV6-5 to TRBJ2-2; 9 bases line up with TRBD1. This CDR3 is built from 16 residues. V gave up 4 bases and J gave up 1 base; unmatched junction bases: 4. Germline V gene sequence: CDR1 MNHEY, CDR2 SVGAGI. The CDR3: CASSSPGQGNTGELFF. In DNA form, the CDR3 reads TGTGCCAGCAGTTCACCGGGACAGGGGAACACCGGGGAGCTGTTTTTT.

V and J are TRBV28 and TRBJ2-7, with a weak D call TRBD1 (5 bases). The CDR3 length is 12 residues. CDR1 and CDR2 (germline): MDHEN, SYDVKM. Trimming shortened V by 7 bases and J by 4 bases, and 11 bases separated the two germline ends. The CDR3 loop is CASTGSRYEQYF. The CDR3, as DNA: TGTGCCAGCACAGGGTCAAGGTACGAGCAGTACTTC.

This clone was picked up many times. This chain links TRBV9 with TRBJ1-4; D gene uncertain. The germline V and J ends were trimmed by 0 bases and 8 bases, with 14 bases remaining between them. Germline assignment: CDR1 SGDLS and CDR2 YYNGEE. This CDR3 is 15 amino acids long. CDR3 region: CASSVDSANLEKLFF. DNA for the CDR3: TGTGCCAGCAGCGTAGATTCCGCTAATTTGGAAAAACTGTTTTTT.

The chain employs TRBV27 and TRBJ1-1; possibly TRBD1 for D (6 bases). The CDR3 totals 15 residues. The V and J ends lost 5 bases and 8 bases respectively, with 21 bases between them. CDR1 and CDR2 (germline): MNHEY, SMNVEV (reference sequence). CDR3 DNA: TGTGCCAGCAGTACGTACCGGGACAAAGGAGGCGAAGCTTTCTTT. This codes for CASSTYRDKGGEAFF.

The J gene is TRBJ1-6, the V gene TRBV28; 9 bases are shared with TRBD1. The CDR3 runs 17 residues. Looked up from germline, CDR1 is MDHEN and CDR2 is SYDVKM. Trimming cost V 5 bases and J 2 bases; bases outside gene matches: 7. The CDR3 spells CASSKQGAVAYNSPLHF. CDR3 DNA: TGTGCCAGCAGTAAACAGGGGGCCGTGGCCTATAATTCACCCCTCCACTTT.

This clone occurred once. The chain is built from TRBV29-1 and TRBJ2-4, with TRBD1 identical over 8 bases. The CDR3 consists of 15 residues. With 7 bases clipped from V and 1 base from J, the junction kept 9 bases outside the gene matches. Germline loops: CDR1 SQVTM, CDR2 ANQGSEA. CDR3 region: CSGTTGGSAKNIQYF. The CDR3 DNA reads TGCAGCGGGACAACAGGGGGTTCGGCCAAAAACATTCAGTACTTC. Filled out from reference TRBV29-1 and TRBJ2-4, the complete variable domain reads SAVISQKPSRDICQRGTSLTIQCQVDSQVTMMFWYRQQPGQSLTLIATANQGSEATYESGFVIDKFPISRPNLTFSTLTVSNMSPEDSSIYLCSGTTGGSAKNIQYFGAGTRLSVL.

The chain employs TRBV5-4 and TRBJ2-5; 11 bases match TRBD2. Germline CDR1 SGHNT, CDR2 YYREEE (reference sequence). The V gene end was trimmed by 4 bases and the J gene end by 2 bases; junction bases not matched to a gene: 7. The CDR3 length is 16 residues. CDR3 sequence: CASSLPSSGGQETQYF. CDR3 in DNA: TGTGCCAGCAGCCTCCCTTCTAGCGGGGGGCAAGAGACCCAGTACTTC.

Note on this clone: The junction differs from germline at one of its ends, possibly a read error. The identical CDR3 is also encoded by other nucleotide sequences in the sample. The CDR3 spells CASSSGTGRTYEQYF. In DNA form, the CDR3 reads TGTGCCAGCAGCTCCGGGACAGGGAGGACCTATGAGCAGTACTTC. This chain uses TRBV11-2 with TRBJ2-7; 9 bases agree with TRBD1. The CDR3 is 15 amino acids. CDR1 and CDR2 (germline): SGHAT, FQNNGV. Full variable domain (rest looked up from reference TRBV11-2 and TRBJ2-7): EAGVAQSPRYKIIEKRQSVAFWCNPISGHATLYWYQQILGQGPKLLIQFQNNGVVDDSQLPKDRFSAERLKGVDSTLKIQPAKLEDSAVYLCASSSGTGRTYEQYFGPGTRLTVT.

The V gene is TRBV19, the J gene TRBJ1-2; a possible D gene is TRBD1 (6 bases). The germline CDR1 and CDR2 sequences are LNHDA and SQIVND (reference sequence). With 5 bases removed from V and 2 bases from J, the gap between germline ends came to 12 bases. The CDR3 consists of 14 residues. CDR3 protein: CASSPSQGNYGYTF. The DNA of the CDR3 is TGTGCCAGTAGTCCCTCACAGGGAAACTATGGCTACACCTTC.

The V gene is TRBV11-2, the J gene TRBJ2-1, with 8 bases aligning to TRBD2. J was trimmed by 2 bases and V by 0 bases; bases with no gene match: 9. This CDR3 region has 18 residues. Germline-derived CDR1 and CDR2 are SGHAT and FQNNGV. The CDR3 here is CASSLDYGGTRPYNEQFF. DNA of the CDR3: TGTGCCAGCAGCTTAGATTATGGCGGGACTAGACCCTACAATGAGCAGTTCTTC.

The V call is TRBV19, the J call TRBJ2-7; 12 bases fit TRBD1. Germline values: CDR1 LNHDA, CDR2 SQIVND (reference sequence). The V gene end was trimmed by 1 base and the J gene end by 6 bases; junction bases not matched to a gene: 4. The CDR3 is 15 residues long. For the CDR3, the DNA is TGTGCCAGTAGTATAGCAGGGACAGGGGGCAGCGAGCAGTACTTC. Its translation is CASSIAGTGGSEQYF.

The genes are TRBV5-1 and TRBJ2-5, with 8 bases that match TRBD2. With 2 bases clipped from V and 4 bases from J, the junction kept 7 bases outside the gene matches. The CDR3 runs to 15 residues. Germline loops: CDR1 SGHRS, CDR2 YFSETQ. Here the CDR3 reads CASSLNGGAAETQYF. The CDR3 nucleotides are TGCGCCAGCAGCTTAAACGGGGGGGCAGCAGAGACCCAGTACTTC.

This rearrangement joins TRBV18 to TRBJ1-5, with D unclear. Germline assignment: CDR1 KGHSH and CDR2 LQKENI. The CDR3 spans 14 residues. The V end was cut by 4 bases, the J end by 6 bases, with 13 bases between. The CDR3 bases are TGTGCCAGCTCACAGAGGGAACGGGTTCAGCCCCAGCATTTT. The encoded protein is CASSQRERVQPQHF.

The count of this clone is one. The chain has TRBV7-2 and TRBJ2-3, with 9 bases fitting TRBD2. Germline CDR1 SGHTA, CDR2 FQGNSA. CDR3 length equals 15 residues. J was trimmed by 7 bases and V by 7 bases; bases with no gene match: 12. Here the CDR3 reads CASKLSWLAGYTQYF. For the CDR3, the DNA is TGTGCCAGCAAGCTTAGTTGGCTAGCGGGATATACGCAGTATTTT.

The V and J genes are TRBV23-1 and TRBJ2-3; a possible D gene is TRBD1 (6 bases). TRBV23-1 is labeled an ORF, and its function is uncertain. V was trimmed by 2 bases and J by 7 bases, leaving 13 bases between them. This CDR3 has 14 amino acids. The CDR3 reads CASSQPRGLNTQYF. The DNA for the CDR3 is TGCGCCAGCAGTCAACCTAGGGGGTTGAATACGCAGTATTTT.

The rearrangement uses TRBV9 and TRBJ2-7; 9 bases line up with TRBD1. The J segment lost 4 bases and the V segment lost 0 bases, leaving 5 bases of the junction unmatched. There are 15 residues in the CDR3. Germline-derived CDR1 and CDR2 are SGDLS and YYNGEE. The CDR3 loop is CASSVGGTGTYEQYF. The CDR3 coding sequence is TGTGCCAGCAGCGTAGGCGGGACAGGGACATACGAGCAGTACTTC.

V usage is TRBV10-3 and J usage is TRBJ2-3, with 7 nucleotides matching TRBD1. V was pared by 7 bases and J by 6 bases, with 7 bases of the junction left unmatched. CDR3 size: 13 residues. In germline, CDR1 is ENHRY, CDR2 SYGVKD. The DNA of the CDR3 is TGTGCCATCAAGGACAGGACTCTGGATACGCAGTATTTT. It translates to CAIKDRTLDTQYF.

This clone has just a few counts. CDR3 nucleotide sequence: TGTGCCTGGAGGGAGTCCGATTCACCCCTCCACTTT. It encodes CAWRESDSPLHF. The V call is TRBV30, the J call TRBJ1-6; D remains ambiguous. CDR3 size: 12 residues. Per the germline V gene, CDR1 is GTSNPN and CDR2 is SVGIG (reference sequence). Trimming removed 3 bases from V and 8 bases from J, with 8 bases in between.